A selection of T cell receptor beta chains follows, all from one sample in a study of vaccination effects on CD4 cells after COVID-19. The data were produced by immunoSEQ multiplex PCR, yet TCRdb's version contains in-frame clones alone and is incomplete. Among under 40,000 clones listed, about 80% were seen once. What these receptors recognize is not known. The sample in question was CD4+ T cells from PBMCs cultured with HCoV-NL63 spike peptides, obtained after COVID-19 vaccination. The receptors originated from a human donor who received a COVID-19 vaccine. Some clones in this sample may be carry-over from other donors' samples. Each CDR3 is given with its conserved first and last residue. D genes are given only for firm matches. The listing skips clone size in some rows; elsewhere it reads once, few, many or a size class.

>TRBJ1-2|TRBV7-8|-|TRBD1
TGTGCCAGCAGCTTAGCGGGACAGGGGCTGGGTGGCTACACCTTC
CASSLAGQGLGGYTF
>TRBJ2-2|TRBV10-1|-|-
TGCGCCAGCAGTGATAACACCGGGGAGCTGTTTTTT
CASSDNTGELFF
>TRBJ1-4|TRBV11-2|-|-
TGTGCCAGCAGCTTAGGGCAGGGGAGCGAAAAACTGTTTTTT
CASSLGQGSEKLFF
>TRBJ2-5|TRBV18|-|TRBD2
TGTGCCAGCTCAGAGAATACCGCTAGCGGAGAGACCCAGTACTTC
CASSENTASGETQYF
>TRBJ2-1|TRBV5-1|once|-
TGCGCCAGCAGCTTGGGACTAGGGCCCTACAATGAGCAGTTCTTC
CASSLGLGPYNEQFF
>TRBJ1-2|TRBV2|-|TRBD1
TGTGCCAGCAGTACACAGGGGATCTATGGCTACACCTTC
CASSTQGIYGYTF
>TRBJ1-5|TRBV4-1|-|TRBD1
TGCGCCAGCAGCCAAGATAGGGGGACAGGAGTTACTTTCAGCAATCAGCCCCAGCATTTT
CASSQDRGTGVTFSNQPQHF
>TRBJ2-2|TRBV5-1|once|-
TGCGCCAGCAGCACGACAGGGAACACCGGGGAGCTGTTTTTT
CASSTTGNTGELFF
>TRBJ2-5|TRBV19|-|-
TGTGCCAGTAGTGCTGGGGAGACCCAGTACTTC
CASSAGETQYF
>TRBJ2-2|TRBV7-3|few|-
TGTGCCAGCAGCAGACTAGCGAACACCGGGGAGCTGTTTTTT
CASSRLANTGELFF
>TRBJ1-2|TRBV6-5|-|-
TGTGCCAGCAGAGACGGGACGGGCTATGGCTACACCTTC
CASRDGTGYGYTF
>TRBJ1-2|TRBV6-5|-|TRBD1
TGTGCCAGCAGTACCGGGACAGGTCGGGGCTACACCTTC
CASSTGTGRGYTF
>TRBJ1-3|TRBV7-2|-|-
TGTGCCAGCGCATCCCCCGGCGGGCACTCTGGAAACACCATATATTTT
CASASPGGHSGNTIYF
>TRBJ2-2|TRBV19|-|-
TGTGCCAGTAGTCCTCGCAGGACGAACACCGGGGAGCTGTTTTTT
CASSPRRTNTGELFF
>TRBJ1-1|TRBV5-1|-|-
TGCGCCAGCAGCTTGGCCACGGGGGATATGAACACTGAAGCTTTCTTT
CASSLATGDMNTEAFF
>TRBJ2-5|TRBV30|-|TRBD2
TGTGCCTGGAGTTCTGCGGGGGGGAAAGAGACCCAGTACTTC
CAWSSAGGKETQYF
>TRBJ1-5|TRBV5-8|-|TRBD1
TGTGCCAGCAGACCGGGACAGGAGATTAATCAGCCCCAGCATTTT
CASRPGQEINQPQHF
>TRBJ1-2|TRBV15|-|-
TGTGCCACCAGCAGAGGCCAGGGACTCTATGGCTACACCTTC
CATSRGQGLYGYTF
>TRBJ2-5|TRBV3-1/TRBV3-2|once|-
TGTGCCAGCAGCCAAGAATCCCGTTTGTGGGAGACCCAGTACTTC
CASSQESRLWETQYF
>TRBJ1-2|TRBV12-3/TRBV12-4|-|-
TGTGCCAGCAGCCTGGAGGGGGGCGAGGGCTACACCTTC
CASSLEGGEGYTF
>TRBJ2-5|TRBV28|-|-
TGTGCCAGCAGTTTATGGGGCGGGGACGCGGAAGAGACCCAGTACTTC
CASSLWGGDAEETQYF
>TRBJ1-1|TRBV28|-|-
TGTGCCAGCAGTCCAGGAACAACAAAGAACACTGAAGCTTTCTTT
CASSPGTTKNTEAFF
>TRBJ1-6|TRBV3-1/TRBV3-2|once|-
TGTGCCAGCAGCGTCAATGGTAATTCACCCCTCCACTTT
CASSVNGNSPLHF
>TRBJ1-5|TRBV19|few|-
TGTGCCAGTAGTATAGGCGTGAGCAATCAGCCCCAGCATTTT
CASSIGVSNQPQHF
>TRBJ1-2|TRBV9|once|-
TGTGCCAGCAGCGTCGATCCGACAGTTATTTATGGCTACACCTTC
CASSVDPTVIYGYTF
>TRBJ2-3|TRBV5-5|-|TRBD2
TGTGCCAGCAGCCCCGGGACTAGCGGGGTCACAGATACGCAGTATTTT
CASSPGTSGVTDTQYF
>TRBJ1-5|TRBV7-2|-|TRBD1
TGTGCCAGCAGCTTCAAAGGGACAGGGGGCCCGGTGGGCAATCAGCCCCAGCATTTT
CASSFKGTGGPVGNQPQHF